This record concerns one TCR beta chain sequence. Its cognate antigen is unknown. The record originates from a study of persistence of HIV-infected CD4 T cells. Study-level points and caveats: CMV- and Gag-responding cells had lower TCRbeta richness than CD3/CD28-responding cells.

Stimulation used approximately 10 ug/mL lysate from CMV-infected fibroblasts. Memory cells lacking CD40L and CD69 with high CD45RO were sorted. For approximately 20 hours, CD8-depleted PBMCs received anti-CD28/CD49d costimulation, a CD40-blocking antibody and enfuvirtide. This CDR3 spans 13 amino acids. Germline V gene data show CDR1 as KGHSH and CDR2 as LQKENI. V lost 0 bases and J 7 bases, leaving 9 bases between the germline ends. Sequencing used immunoSEQ version 4 in survey mode. Profiled with immunoSEQ multiplex PCR; TCRdb holds only in-frame clones, not every one. This table has 35,000 to 45,000 clones, approximately 80% appearing once.

The sequence came from an adult man with HIV who was CMV-seropositive. The rearrangement uses TRBV18 and TRBJ1-2; D is ambiguous. Sequencing used CD4+ T cells sorted from PBMCs after approximately 18-hour stimulation, obtained from a patient who received antiretroviral therapy. The chain's CDR3 is CASSPPQDSGYTF. The CDR3 nucleotides are TGTGCCAGCTCACCACCGCAAGACTCTGGCTACACCTTC. The full variable domain, rest sourced from reference TRBV18 and TRBJ1-2, is NAGVMQNPRHLVRRRGQEARLRCSPMKGHSHVYWYRQLPEEGLKFMVYLQKENIIDESGMPKERFSAEFPKEGPSILRIQQVVRGDSAAYFCASSPPQDSGYTFGSGTRLTVV.